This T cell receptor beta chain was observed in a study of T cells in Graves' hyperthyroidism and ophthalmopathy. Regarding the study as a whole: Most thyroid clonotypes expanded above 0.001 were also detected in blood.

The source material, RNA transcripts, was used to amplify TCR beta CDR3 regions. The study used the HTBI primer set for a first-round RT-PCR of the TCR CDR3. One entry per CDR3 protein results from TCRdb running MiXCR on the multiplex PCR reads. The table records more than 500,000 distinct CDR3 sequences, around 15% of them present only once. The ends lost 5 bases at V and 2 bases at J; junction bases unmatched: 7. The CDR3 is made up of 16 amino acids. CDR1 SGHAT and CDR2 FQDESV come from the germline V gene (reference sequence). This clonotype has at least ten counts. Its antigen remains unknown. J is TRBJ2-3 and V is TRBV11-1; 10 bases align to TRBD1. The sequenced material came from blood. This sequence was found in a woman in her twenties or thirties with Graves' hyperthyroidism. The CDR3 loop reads CASSPRTGGFTDTQYF. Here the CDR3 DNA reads TGTGCCAGCAGCCCCCGGACAGGGGGGTTCACAGATACGCAGTATTTT.